This entry is about one TCR beta chain. These data come from a study of blood T cell repertoires in COVID-19. Study-wide background: The United States, Italy and Spain provided the acute and convalescent COVID-19 samples. In each case, the material was cDNA or gDNA derived from T cells, B-cell-depleted T cells, or PBMCs.

The V gene lost 4 bases and the J gene lost 7 bases, with 12 bases spanning the gap. The germline CDR1 and CDR2 sequences are KGHDR and SFDVKD. This CDR3 region has 13 residues. Study processing details: From reference gene primer amplification, estimates of nucleated cell counts were derived. The repertoire was sequenced with immunoSEQ multiplex PCR; TCRdb's copy has only in-frame clones and lacks some. D and trimming come from the DNA, and the V and J calls and clone size come from that table. The sample has 50,000 or so clones; 80% to 90% are singletons. The chain couples TRBV24-1 to TRBJ1-2; tentative D call: TRBD1 (6 bases). This receptor was obtained from a man aged 35-49 years with acute or convalescent COVID-19. Material: peripheral blood. The CDR3 DNA is TGTGCCACCAGTGAGATGACAGGTCTTGGCTACACCTTC. Translation gives CATSEMTGLGYTF.